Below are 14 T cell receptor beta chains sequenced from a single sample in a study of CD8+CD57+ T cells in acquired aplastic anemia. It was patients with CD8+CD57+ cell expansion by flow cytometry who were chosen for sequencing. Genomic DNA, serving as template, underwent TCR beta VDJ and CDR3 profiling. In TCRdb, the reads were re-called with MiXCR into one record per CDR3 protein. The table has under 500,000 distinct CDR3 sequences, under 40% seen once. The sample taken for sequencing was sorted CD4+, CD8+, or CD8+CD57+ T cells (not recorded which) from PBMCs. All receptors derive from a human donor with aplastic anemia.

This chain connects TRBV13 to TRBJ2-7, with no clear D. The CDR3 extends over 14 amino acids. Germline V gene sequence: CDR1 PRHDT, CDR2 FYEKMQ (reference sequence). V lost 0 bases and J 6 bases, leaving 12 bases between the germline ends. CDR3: CASSLGLVSGEQYF. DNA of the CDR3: TGTGCCAGCAGCTTAGGGCTAGTATCAGGCGAGCAGTACTTC.

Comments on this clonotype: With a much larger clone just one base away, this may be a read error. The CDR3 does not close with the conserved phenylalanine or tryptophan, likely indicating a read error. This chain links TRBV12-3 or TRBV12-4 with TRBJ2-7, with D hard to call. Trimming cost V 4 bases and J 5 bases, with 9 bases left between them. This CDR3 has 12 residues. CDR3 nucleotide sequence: TGTGCCAGCAGTTATATTATGGACGAGCAGTACCTC. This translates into CASSYIMDEQYL.

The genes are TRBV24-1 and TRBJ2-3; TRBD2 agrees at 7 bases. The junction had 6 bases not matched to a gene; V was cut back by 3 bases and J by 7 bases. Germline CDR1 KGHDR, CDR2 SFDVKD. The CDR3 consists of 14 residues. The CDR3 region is CATSDPGRVNTQYF. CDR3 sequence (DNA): TGTGCCACCAGTGATCCAGGGAGGGTGAATACGCAGTATTTT.

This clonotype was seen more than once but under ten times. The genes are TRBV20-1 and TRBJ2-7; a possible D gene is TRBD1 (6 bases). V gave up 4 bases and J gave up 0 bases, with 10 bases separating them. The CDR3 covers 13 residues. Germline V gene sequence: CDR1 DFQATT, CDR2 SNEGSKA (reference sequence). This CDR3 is CSANGQSSYEQYF. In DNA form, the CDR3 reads TGCAGTGCTAACGGACAGAGCTCCTACGAGCAGTACTTC.

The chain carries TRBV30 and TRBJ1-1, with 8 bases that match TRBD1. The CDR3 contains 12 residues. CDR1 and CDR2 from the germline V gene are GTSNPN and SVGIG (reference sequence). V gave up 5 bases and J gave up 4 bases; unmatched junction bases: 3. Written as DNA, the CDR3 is TGTGCCTGGGGACAGGGAGGCACTGAAGCTTTCTTT. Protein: CAWGQGGTEAFF.

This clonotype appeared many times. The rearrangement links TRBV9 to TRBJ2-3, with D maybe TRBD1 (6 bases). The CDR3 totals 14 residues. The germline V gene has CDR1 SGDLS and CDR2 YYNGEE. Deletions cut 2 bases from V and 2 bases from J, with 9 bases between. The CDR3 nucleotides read TGTGCCAGCAGCGTCCAGGGGCCCACAGATACGCAGTATTTT. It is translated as CASSVQGPTDTQYF.

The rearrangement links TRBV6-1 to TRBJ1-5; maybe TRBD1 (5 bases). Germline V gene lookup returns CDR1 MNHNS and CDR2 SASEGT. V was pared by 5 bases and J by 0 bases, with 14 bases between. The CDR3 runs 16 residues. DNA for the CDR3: TGTGCCAGCAGTCGGACGGGGGTCTATAGCAATCAGCCCCAGCATTTT. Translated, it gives CASSRTGVYSNQPQHF.

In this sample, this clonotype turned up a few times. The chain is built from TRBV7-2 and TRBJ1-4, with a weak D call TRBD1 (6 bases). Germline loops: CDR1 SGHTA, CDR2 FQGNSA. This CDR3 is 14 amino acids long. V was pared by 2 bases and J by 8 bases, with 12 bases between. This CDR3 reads CASSLFRGGEKLFF. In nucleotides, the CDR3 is TGTGCCAGCAGCTTATTCAGGGGTGGGGAAAAACTGTTTTTT.

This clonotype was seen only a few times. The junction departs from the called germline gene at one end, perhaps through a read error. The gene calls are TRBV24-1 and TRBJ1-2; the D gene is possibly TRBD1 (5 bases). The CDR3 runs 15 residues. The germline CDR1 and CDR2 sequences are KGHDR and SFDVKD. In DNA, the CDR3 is TGTGCCAGCAGTTACTTCGGGCAGGGAGACTATGGCTACACCTTC. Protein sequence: CASSYFGQGDYGYTF.

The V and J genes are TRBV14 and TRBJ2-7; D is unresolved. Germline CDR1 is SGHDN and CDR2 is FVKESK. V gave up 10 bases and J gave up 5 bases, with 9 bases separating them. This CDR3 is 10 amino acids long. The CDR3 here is CAIRRDEQYF. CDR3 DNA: TGTGCCATCCGCCGCGACGAGCAGTACTTC. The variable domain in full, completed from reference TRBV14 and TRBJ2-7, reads EAGVTQFPSHSVIEKGQTVTLRCDPISGHDNLYWYRRVMGKEIKFLLHFVKESKQDESGMPNNRFLAERTGGTYSTLKVQPAELEDSGVYFCAIRRDEQYFGPGTRLTVT.

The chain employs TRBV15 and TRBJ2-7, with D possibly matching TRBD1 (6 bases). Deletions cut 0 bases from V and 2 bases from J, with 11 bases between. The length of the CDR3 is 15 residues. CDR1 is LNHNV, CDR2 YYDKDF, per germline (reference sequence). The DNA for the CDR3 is TGTGCCACCAGCAGAGAGAATCAGGGGACCTACGAGCAGTACTTC. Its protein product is CATSRENQGTYEQYF.

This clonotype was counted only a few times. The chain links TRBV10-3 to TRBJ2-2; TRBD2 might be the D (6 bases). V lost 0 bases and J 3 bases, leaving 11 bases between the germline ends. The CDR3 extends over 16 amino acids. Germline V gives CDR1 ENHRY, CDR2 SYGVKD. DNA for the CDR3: TGTGCCATCAGTGAGTCGATGGGAGGTGACACCGGGGAGCTGTTTTTT. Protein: CAISESMGGDTGELFF.

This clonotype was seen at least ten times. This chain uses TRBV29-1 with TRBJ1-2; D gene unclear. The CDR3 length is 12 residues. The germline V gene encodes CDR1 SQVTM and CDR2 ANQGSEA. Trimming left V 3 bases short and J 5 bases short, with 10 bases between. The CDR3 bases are TGCAGCGTTGATCGGTCCGGTTATGGCTACACCTTC. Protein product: CSVDRSGYGYTF.

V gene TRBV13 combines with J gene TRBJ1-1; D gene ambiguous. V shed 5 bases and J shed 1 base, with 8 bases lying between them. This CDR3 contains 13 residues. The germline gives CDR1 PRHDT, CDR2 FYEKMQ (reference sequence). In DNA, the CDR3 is TGTGCCAGCAGCCTAGCAACGAACACTGAAGCTTTCTTT. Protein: CASSLATNTEAFF.